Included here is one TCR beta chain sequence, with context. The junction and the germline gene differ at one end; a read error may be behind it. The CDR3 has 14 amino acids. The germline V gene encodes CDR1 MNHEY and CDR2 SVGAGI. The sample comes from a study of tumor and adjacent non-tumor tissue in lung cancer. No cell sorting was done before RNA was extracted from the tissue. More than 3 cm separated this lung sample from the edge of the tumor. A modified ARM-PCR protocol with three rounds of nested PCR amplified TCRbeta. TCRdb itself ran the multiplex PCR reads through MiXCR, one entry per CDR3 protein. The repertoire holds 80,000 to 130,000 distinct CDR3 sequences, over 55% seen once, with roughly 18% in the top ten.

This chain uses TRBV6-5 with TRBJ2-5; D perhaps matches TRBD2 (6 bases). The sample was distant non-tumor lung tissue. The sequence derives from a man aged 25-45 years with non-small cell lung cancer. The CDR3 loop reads CASSYDGSIETHYF. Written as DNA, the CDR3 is TGTGCCAGCAGTTACGACGGGAGTATAGAGACCCATTACTTC.